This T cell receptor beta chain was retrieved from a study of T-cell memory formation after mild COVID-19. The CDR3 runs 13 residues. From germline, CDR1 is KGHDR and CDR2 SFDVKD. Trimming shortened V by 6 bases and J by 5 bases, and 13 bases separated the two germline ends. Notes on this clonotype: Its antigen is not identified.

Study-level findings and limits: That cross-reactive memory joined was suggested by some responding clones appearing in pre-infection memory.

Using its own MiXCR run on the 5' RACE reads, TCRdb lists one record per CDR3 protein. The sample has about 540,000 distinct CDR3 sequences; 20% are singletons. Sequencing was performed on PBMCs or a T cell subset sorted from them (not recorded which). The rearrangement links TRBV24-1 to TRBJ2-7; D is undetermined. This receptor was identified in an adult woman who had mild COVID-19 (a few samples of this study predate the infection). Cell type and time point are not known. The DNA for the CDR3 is TGTGCCACCAGTACGCGTTGGGGTGACGAGCAGTACTTC. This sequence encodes CATSTRWGDEQYF.